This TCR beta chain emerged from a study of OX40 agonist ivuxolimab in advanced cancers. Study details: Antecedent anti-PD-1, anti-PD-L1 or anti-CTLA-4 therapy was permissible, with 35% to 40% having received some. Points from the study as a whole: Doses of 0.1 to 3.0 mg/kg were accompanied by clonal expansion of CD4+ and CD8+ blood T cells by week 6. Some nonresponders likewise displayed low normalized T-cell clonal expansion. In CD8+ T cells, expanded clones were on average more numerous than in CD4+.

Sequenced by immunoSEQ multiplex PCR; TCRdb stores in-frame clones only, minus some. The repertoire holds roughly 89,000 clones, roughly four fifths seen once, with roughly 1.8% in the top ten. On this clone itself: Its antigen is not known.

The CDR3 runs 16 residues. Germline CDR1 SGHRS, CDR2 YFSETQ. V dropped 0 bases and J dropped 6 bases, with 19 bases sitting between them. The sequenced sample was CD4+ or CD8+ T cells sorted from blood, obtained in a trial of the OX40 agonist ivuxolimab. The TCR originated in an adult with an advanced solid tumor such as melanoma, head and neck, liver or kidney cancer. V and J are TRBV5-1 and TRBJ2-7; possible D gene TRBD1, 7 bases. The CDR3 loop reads CASSLEGGTVLGEQYF. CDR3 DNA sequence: TGCGCCAGCAGCTTGGAAGGCGGGACAGTCCTCGGCGAGCAGTACTTC.